The 10 T cell receptor beta chains below come from one sample, sequenced in a study of control samples from healthy donors and cancer patients. Clones were sequenced by immunoSEQ multiplex PCR, and TCRdb holds only the in-frame ones, with some missing. The sample yields approximately 100,000 clones, around 89% seen once. Sequenced sample: blood. The receptors were gathered from a man under 40 in good health.

This clone was observed a few times. The chain recombines TRBV28 with TRBJ1-1, with TRBD1 as a possible D gene (5 bases). The CDR3 length is 17 residues. Germline V gene data show CDR1 as MDHEN and CDR2 as SYDVKM. V was cut by 3 bases and J by 6 bases, with 23 bases left in between. CDR3: CASSFLSAGRVKSEAFF. CDR3 in DNA: TGTGCCAGCAGTTTCCTCTCGGCAGGCAGGGTCAAGTCTGAAGCTTTCTTT.

CDR3 residues: CASSVGTSSGNTIYF. CDR3 sequence (DNA): TGTGCCAGCAGCGTCGGGACAAGCTCTGGAAACACCATATATTTT. The chain employs TRBV11-2 and TRBJ1-3; D is perhaps TRBD1 (6 bases). V was cut by 5 bases and J by 0 bases, with 11 bases left in between. The CDR3 is 15 amino acids. CDR1 and CDR2 (germline): SGHAT, FQNNGV.

The rearrangement links TRBV7-6 to TRBJ1-1, with TRBD1 matching over 8 bases. CDR1 is SGHVS, CDR2 FNYEAQ, per germline. J was trimmed by 4 bases and V by 5 bases; bases with no gene match: 9. This CDR3 is 15 amino acids long. Here the CDR3 reads CASSPDRGGSTEAFF. DNA of the CDR3: TGTGCCAGCAGCCCAGACAGGGGCGGCAGCACTGAAGCTTTCTTT.

This clone was recorded a few times. This sequence joins TRBV24-1 and TRBJ2-2; 9 bases are a match to TRBD1. The CDR3 is made up of 14 amino acids. The germline CDR1 and CDR2 sequences are KGHDR and SFDVKD. The J segment lost 4 bases and the V segment lost 7 bases, leaving 3 bases of the junction unmatched. This CDR3 reads CATRGQGPTGELFF. In DNA form, the CDR3 reads TGTGCCACCAGGGGACAGGGTCCCACCGGGGAGCTGTTTTTT.

The chain links TRBV5-4 to TRBJ1-1; 7 nucleotides match TRBD1. This CDR3 region has 16 residues. CDR1 is SGHNT and CDR2 is YYREEE in the germline V gene (reference sequence). V gave up 3 bases and J gave up 3 bases; unmatched junction bases: 11. The CDR3 spells CASSWTGGAQDTEAFF. CDR3 in DNA: TGTGCCAGCAGCTGGACAGGAGGGGCACAGGACACTGAAGCTTTCTTT.

The chain carries TRBV30 and TRBJ2-5; D is unclear. This CDR3 is 13 amino acids long. Germline-derived CDR1 and CDR2 are GTSNPN and SVGIG (reference sequence). V lost 2 bases and J lost 5, with 12 bases in between. In nucleotides, the CDR3 is TGTGCCTGGAGTCGGCCTGTATTGGAGACCCAGTACTTC. Its protein product is CAWSRPVLETQYF.

This chain joins TRBV6-6 and TRBJ1-5, with a weak D call TRBD1 (6 bases). The CDR3 loop spans 15 amino acids. The ends were cut back, 3 bases at V and 5 bases at J, with 14 bases in the middle. Per germline, CDR1 MNHNY and CDR2 SVGAGI (reference sequence). CDR3 in amino acids: CASSYSRDTYQPQHF. In DNA, the CDR3 is TGTGCCAGCAGTTATTCCCGGGACACTTATCAGCCCCAGCATTTT.

The chain recombines TRBV12-5 with TRBJ2-7; 7 nucleotides match TRBD1. The J segment lost 12 bases and the V segment lost 2 bases, leaving 7 bases of the junction unmatched. Germline V gives CDR1 LGHNT, CDR2 FRNRAP. The CDR3 has 12 residues. The CDR3 DNA follows: TGTGCTAGTGGTTTGAACCGGGACAGTGTGTACTTC. This encodes CASGLNRDSVYF.

In this sample, this clone turned up a few times. The CDR3 DNA is TGTGCCAGCTCACCCCTGGGGGACCATGAAAAACTGTTTTTT. This encodes CASSPLGDHEKLFF. This sequence joins TRBV18 and TRBJ1-4, with D tentatively TRBD1 (5 bases). V gave up 3 bases and J gave up 6 bases, with 11 bases separating them. The germline V gene has CDR1 KGHSH and CDR2 LQKENI. This CDR3 is 14 amino acids long.

The rearrangement links TRBV19 to TRBJ1-5, with D unresolved. The CDR3 length is 15 residues. Trimming removed 2 bases at V and 4 bases at J, with 12 bases between. Germline CDR1 and CDR2: LNHDA and SQIVND (reference sequence). CDR3 in amino acids: CASSISSDPNQPQHF. In DNA, the CDR3 is TGTGCCAGTAGTATAAGTAGTGATCCGAATCAGCCCCAGCATTTT.